A single T cell receptor beta chain is shown here with its context. Its cognate antigen is unknown. Samples of blood were obtained at baseline, on cycle 4 day 1, and on cycle 7 day 1. Profiling relied on immunoSEQ multiplex PCR, and the TCRdb table lists in-frame clones only, not all of them. The sample holds about 110,000 clones; about 92% are singletons and the top ten take about 0.3%. The data derive from a study of OX40 agonist ivuxolimab in advanced cancers. The wider study: Six ivuxolimab dose levels, 0.01 to 10 mg/kg, were given intravenously every 2 weeks. Hepatocellular carcinoma, melanoma, renal cell or head and neck cancer affected the dose-escalation patients.

In germline, CDR1 is ENHRY, CDR2 SYGVKD. Trimming removed 3 bases at V and 8 bases at J, with 19 bases between. The CDR3 length is 15 residues. Study-wide results and limits: Also showing low normalized T-cell clonal expansion were some of the nonresponders.

The origin of this receptor is an adult with an advanced solid tumor such as melanoma, head and neck, liver or kidney cancer. This chain uses TRBV10-3 with TRBJ1-2; TRBD1 might be the D (5 bases). This material consisted of CD4+ or CD8+ T cells sorted from blood, taken in a trial of the OX40 agonist ivuxolimab. CDR3 region: CAISDSRGPPEGYTF. CDR3 nucleotides: TGTGCCATCAGTGACTCCCGGGGACCCCCCGAGGGCTACACCTTC.